The clone carrying this TCR beta chain was seen repeatedly, ten times or more. As for time point: pre-sensitization, week 0. As for treatment: therapeutic diphenylcyclopropenone sensitization with weekly scalp DPC. This sample is part of a study of human T cells and chemical hapten exposure. TCRdb reprocessed the RACE reads with MiXCR, giving one entry per CDR3 protein. The data contain 250,000 to 300,000 distinct CDR3 sequences, almost 8% of them singletons. The receptor was derived from a man aged 18 to 29 with alopecia areata. Some clones in this sample may be carry-over from other donors' samples. Material: whole blood, obtained in connection with sensitization to the hapten diphenylcyclopropenone (DPC).

The CDR3 loop reads CASSREAGDPTNTGELFF. For the CDR3, the DNA is TGTGCCAGCTCCAGGGAGGCGGGGGACCCAACGAACACCGGGGAGCTGTTTTTT. The chain uses TRBV11-3 and TRBJ2-2; 7 bases are a match to TRBD2. The junction had 15 bases not matched to a gene; V was cut back by 8 bases and J by 0 bases. Germline CDR1 and CDR2: SGHNT and YENEEA. CDR3 size: 18 residues. Combining the CDR3 with reference TRBV11-3 and TRBJ2-2 gives the whole variable domain EAGVVQSPRYKIIEKKQPVAFWCNPISGHNTLYWYLQNLGQGPELLIRYENEEAVDDSQLPKDRFSAERLKGVDSTLKIQPAELGDSAVYLCASSREAGDPTNTGELFFGEGSRLTVL.